The present T cell receptor (beta chain) was sequenced within a study of cytomegalovirus exposure and HLA in healthy donors. The PCR made use of 60 Vbeta and 13 Jbeta primers. Assay used: immunoSEQ multiplex PCR; TCRdb lists only in-frame clones, some missing. The sample records some 120,000 clones, over 75% being singletons. Germline assignment: CDR1 LNHDA and CDR2 SQIVND (reference sequence). This CDR3 spans 13 amino acids. Trimming at V came to 6 bases and at J to 4 bases, leaving 3 bases not matched to a gene. This sequence joins TRBV19 and TRBJ1-2; 9 nucleotides align to TRBD1. Material: PBMCs. This clonotype was obtained from a woman under 30 in good health and CMV-seronegative. CDR3 sequence (DNA): TGTGCCAGTAGCCCACAGGGGGCCTATGGCTACACCTTC. It codes for CASSPQGAYGYTF.